This entry lists 3 T cell receptor beta chains sequenced from one sample in a study of cytomegalovirus exposure and HLA in healthy donors (dated by TCRdb to 2016 to 2017). The library was built by means of the immunoSEQ multiplex PCR assay. For the multiplex PCR, a mixture combining 60 forward primers for TCR Vbeta segments and 13 reverse primers for TCR Jbeta segments was used. As stored in TCRdb, this immuneACCESS dataset retains in-frame rearrangements with V and J assigned. A fraction of the clones does not appear; measured against another copy, unresolved V genes explain less than half of the discrepancy, and the remainder lacks a known reason. For this sample there are more than 100,000 clones; 66% appear just once. The top ten constitute approximately 1.5% of the sample. The sample was PBMCs. Receptors were obtained from a man between 18 and 29 years old in good health and CMV-seronegative.

The chain uses TRBV9 and TRBJ2-7; D is uncertain. V shed 3 bases and J shed 3 bases, with 13 bases lying between them. This CDR3 is built from 14 residues. Germline-derived CDR1 and CDR2 are SGDLS and YYNGEE. CDR3: CASSAAGLGYEQYF. CDR3 DNA sequence: TGTGCCAGCAGCGCCGCAGGATTGGGCTACGAGCAGTACTTC.

The rearrangement links TRBV5-4 to TRBJ1-2; D is ambiguous. CDR3 length equals 12 residues. Germline V lookup: CDR1 SGHNT, CDR2 YYREEE (reference sequence). V lost 3 bases to trimming and J lost 6 bases, with 9 bases between them. CDR3 in DNA: TGTGCCAGCAGCTCCCACTCTGATGGCTACACCTTC. Protein product: CASSSHSDGYTF.

This clone was seen a handful of times. The chain carries TRBV28 and TRBJ1-1; 7 bases match TRBD1. Germline V gene data show CDR1 as MDHEN and CDR2 as SYDVKM. This CDR3 has 14 residues. The ends lost 7 bases at V and 5 bases at J; junction bases unmatched: 10. CDR3 loop: CASKAGGRFTEAFF. For the CDR3, the DNA is TGTGCCAGCAAAGCAGGGGGTAGGTTTACTGAAGCTTTCTTT.